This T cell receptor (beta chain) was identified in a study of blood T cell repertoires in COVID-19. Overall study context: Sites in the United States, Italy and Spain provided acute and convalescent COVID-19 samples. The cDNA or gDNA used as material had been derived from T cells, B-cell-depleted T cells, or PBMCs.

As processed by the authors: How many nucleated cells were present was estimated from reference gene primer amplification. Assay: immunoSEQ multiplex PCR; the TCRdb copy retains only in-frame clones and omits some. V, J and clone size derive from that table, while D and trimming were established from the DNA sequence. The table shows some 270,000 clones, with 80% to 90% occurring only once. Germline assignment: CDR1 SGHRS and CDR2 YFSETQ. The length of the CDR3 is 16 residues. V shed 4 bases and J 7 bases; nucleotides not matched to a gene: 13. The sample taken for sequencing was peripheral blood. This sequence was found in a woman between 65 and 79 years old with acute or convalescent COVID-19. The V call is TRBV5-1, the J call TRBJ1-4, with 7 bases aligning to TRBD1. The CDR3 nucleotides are TGCGCCAGCAGCCCAGGATACAGGGGATCAAGTGAAAAACTGTTTTTT. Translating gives CASSPGYRGSSEKLFF.